This T cell receptor beta chain was sequenced in a study of CD4 T cells in relation to SARS-CoV-2 and coronaviruses. Study information: ViraFEST: approximately 10-day antigen culture of PBMCs, then TCR beta CDR3 sequencing.

Study-level points and caveats: Pre-pandemic and post-infection samples never came from the same donor. In about 65% of donors, memory CD4+ clonotypes crossrecognized SARS-CoV-2 and at least one common cold coronavirus spike.

The table came from immunoSEQ multiplex PCR; TCRdb's copy has only in-frame clones and leaves some out. The sample has tens of thousands of clones, 76% seen once. Before the COVID-19 pandemic, during about 2011-2019, CD4+ T cells were taken from unexposed donors. After nine to ten days of culture, CD4+ T cells were isolated. As regards this clone: Its antigen is currently unknown.

Germline lookup yields CDR1 LNHDA and CDR2 SQIVND (reference sequence). V lost 1 base and J lost 6; bases outside the gene matches: 6. The CDR3 has 14 amino acids. The receptor was derived from a human donor in good health. The sequenced sample consisted of CD4+ T cells from PBMCs, cultured in vitro. The chain recombines TRBV19 with TRBJ2-7, with 7 bases identical to TRBD1. Here the CDR3 reads CASSIARQGAEQYF. The CDR3 bases are TGTGCCAGTAGTATAGCCCGACAGGGTGCCGAGCAGTACTTC.